The sequence of this T cell receptor beta chain was determined in a study of cytomegalovirus exposure and HLA in healthy donors. Whole-study findings and limits: A list of 164 TCR beta chains associated with cytomegalovirus was given.

The CDR3 has 15 amino acids. From germline, CDR1 is LGHNA and CDR2 YSLEER. The V end was cut by 4 bases, the J end by 4 bases, with 14 bases between. In this sample, this clone turned up once. Its target is not known. All donors participated as healthy donors of bone marrow. 13 Jbeta primers and 60 Vbeta primers were used for the PCR. The assay was immunoSEQ multiplex PCR, and TCRdb's table has in-frame clones only and misses some. The sample carries about 95,000 clones, approximately 76% recorded once. Sequenced: PBMCs. This chain joins TRBV4-3 and TRBJ1-5; maybe TRBD1 (6 bases). The origin of this receptor is a man aged 25 to 40 in good health and CMV-seropositive. The CDR3 is CASSRFRGGNQPQHF. CDR3 coding DNA: TGCGCCAGCAGCCGCTTTAGGGGGGGAAATCAGCCCCAGCATTTT.